This T cell receptor beta chain emerged from a study of response to subunit inactivated influenza vaccine. Study results and limitations: Researchers suggested that each seasonal influenza vaccination recruits few new T cells.

On this clonotype itself: Its antigen remains unknown.

The CDR3 covers 14 residues. The V segment lost 1 base and the J segment 7 bases; nucleotides outside the gene matches: 2. Per germline, CDR1 ENHRY and CDR2 SYGVKD. MiXCR was run by TCRdb on the RT-PCR reads, yielding one entry per CDR3 protein. The data show approximately 500,000 distinct CDR3 sequences, 14% seen once. The material sequenced was PBMCs from blood, taken about 12 days after vaccination. The TCR sequence derives from a man between 45 and 60 years old who received an inactivated influenza vaccine. The chain employs TRBV10-3 and TRBJ2-2, with TRBD1 identical over 8 bases. The CDR3 DNA sequence: TGTGCCATCAGTGAGTACAGGGGGATCGGGGAGCTGTTTTTT. Encoded protein: CAISEYRGIGELFF.